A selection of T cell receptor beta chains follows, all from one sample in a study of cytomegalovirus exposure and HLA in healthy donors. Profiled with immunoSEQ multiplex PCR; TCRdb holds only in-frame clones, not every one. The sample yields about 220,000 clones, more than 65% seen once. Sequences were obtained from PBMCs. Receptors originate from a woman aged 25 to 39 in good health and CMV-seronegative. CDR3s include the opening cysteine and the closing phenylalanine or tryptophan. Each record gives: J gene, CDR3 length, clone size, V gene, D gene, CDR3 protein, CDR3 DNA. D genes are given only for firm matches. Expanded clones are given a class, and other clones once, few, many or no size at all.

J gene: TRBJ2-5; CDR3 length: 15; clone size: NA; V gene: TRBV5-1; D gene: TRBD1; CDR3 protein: CASSSGTGKGETQYF; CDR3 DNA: TGCGCCAGCAGCTCCGGGACAGGGAAGGGAGAGACCCAGTACTTC
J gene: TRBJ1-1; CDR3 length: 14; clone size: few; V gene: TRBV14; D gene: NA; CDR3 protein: CASSRAGRILEAFF; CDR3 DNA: TGTGCCAGCAGCCGGGCAGGGCGGATACTTGAAGCTTTCTTT
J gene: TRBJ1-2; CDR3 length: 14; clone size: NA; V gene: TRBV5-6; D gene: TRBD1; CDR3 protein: CASSLGTAAYRYTF; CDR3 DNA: TGTGCCAGCAGCCTGGGGACAGCGGCTTACCGCTACACCTTC
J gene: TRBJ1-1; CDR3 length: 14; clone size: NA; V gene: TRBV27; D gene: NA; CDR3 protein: CASSAGGVNTEAFF; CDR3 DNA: TGTGCCAGCAGTGCCGGGGGGGTGAACACTGAAGCTTTCTTT
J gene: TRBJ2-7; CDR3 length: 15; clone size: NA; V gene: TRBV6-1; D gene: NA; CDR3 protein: CASSDIAVGVGEQYF; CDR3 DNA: TGTGCCAGCAGTGACATAGCGGTGGGGGTGGGTGAGCAGTACTTC
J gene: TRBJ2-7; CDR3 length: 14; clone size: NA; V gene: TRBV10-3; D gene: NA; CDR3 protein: CAISVDTVSYEQYF; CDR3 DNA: TGTGCCATCAGTGTGGACACTGTATCATACGAGCAGTACTTC
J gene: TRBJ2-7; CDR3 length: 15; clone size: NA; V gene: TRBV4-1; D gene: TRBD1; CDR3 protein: CASSQRTGASYEQYF; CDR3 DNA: TGCGCCAGCAGCCAACGGACAGGCGCCTCCTACGAGCAGTACTTC
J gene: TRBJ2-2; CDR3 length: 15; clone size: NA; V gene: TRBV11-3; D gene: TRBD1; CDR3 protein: CASSLKGANTGELFF; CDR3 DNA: TGTGCCAGCAGCTTAAAGGGGGCCAACACCGGGGAGCTGTTTTTT
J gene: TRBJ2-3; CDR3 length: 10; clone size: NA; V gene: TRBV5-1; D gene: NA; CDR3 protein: CASQTDTQYF; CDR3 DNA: TGCGCCAGTCAAACAGATACGCAGTATTTT
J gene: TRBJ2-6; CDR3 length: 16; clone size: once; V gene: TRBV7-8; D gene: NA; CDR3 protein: CASIPGQASGANVLTF; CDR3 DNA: TGTGCCAGCATTCCGGGACAAGCCTCTGGGGCCAACGTCCTGACTTTC
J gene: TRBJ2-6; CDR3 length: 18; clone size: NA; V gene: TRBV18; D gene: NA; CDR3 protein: CASSPTGYTYSGANVLTF; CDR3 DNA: TGTGCCAGCTCACCGACAGGCTATACATACTCTGGGGCCAACGTCCTGACTTTC
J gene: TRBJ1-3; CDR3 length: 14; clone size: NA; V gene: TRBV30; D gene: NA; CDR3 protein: CASGRDFLGNTIYF; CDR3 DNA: TGTGCCTCCGGCCGGGACTTTCTCGGAAACACCATATATTTT
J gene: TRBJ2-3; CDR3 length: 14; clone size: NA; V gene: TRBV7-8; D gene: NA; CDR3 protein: CASSLGTSTDTQYF; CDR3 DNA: TGTGCCAGCAGCTTGGGCACTAGCACAGATACGCAGTATTTT
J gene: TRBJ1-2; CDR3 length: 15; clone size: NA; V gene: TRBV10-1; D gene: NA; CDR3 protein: CASSESRTTRYGYTF; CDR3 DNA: TGCGCCAGCAGTGAGTCTCGAACCACACGCTATGGCTACACCTTC
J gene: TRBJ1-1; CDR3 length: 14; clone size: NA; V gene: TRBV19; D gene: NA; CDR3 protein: CASSFSGTSGGAFF; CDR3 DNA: TGTGCCAGTAGTTTTTCCGGGACTAGTGGGGGAGCTTTCTTT
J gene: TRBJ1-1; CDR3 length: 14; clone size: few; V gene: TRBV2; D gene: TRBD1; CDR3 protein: CASSLQGTNTEAFF; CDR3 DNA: TGTGCCAGCAGCCTACAGGGGACCAACACTGAAGCTTTCTTT
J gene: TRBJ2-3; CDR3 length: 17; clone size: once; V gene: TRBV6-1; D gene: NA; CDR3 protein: CASSEARYREIQDTQYF; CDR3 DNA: TGTGCCAGCAGTGAAGCGCGGTACAGGGAAATCCAAGATACGCAGTATTTT
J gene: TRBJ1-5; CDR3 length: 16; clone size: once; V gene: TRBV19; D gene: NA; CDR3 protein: CASSIDPPRSNQPQHF; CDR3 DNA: TGTGCCAGTAGTATAGACCCCCCCAGAAGCAATCAGCCCCAGCATTTT
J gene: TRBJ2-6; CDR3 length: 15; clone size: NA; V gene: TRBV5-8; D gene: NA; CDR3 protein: CASSLRSTGANVLTF; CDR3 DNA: TGTGCCAGCAGCTTGCGGTCGACTGGGGCCAACGTCCTGACTTTC
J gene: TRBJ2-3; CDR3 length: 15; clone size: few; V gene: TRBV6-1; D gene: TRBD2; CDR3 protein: CASSSLAGGPDTQYF; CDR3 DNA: TGTGCCAGCAGTTCCCTAGCGGGGGGACCAGATACGCAGTATTTT
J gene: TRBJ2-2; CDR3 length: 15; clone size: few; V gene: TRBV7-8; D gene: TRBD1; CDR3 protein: CASSHRQGGAGELFF; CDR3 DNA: TGTGCCAGCAGCCACCGACAGGGGGGGGCCGGGGAGCTGTTTTTT
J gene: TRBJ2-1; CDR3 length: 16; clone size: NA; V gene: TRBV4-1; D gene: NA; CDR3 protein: CASSQIPLTGYNEQFF; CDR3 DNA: TGCGCCAGCAGCCAAATACCCTTAACAGGTTACAATGAGCAGTTCTTC
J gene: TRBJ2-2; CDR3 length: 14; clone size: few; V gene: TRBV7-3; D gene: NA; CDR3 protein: CASSLTSSTGELFF; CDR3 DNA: TGTGCCAGCAGCTTAACGTCCAGCACCGGGGAGCTGTTTTTT
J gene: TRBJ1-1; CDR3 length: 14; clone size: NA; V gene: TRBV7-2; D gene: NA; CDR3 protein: CASSPERRNTEAFF; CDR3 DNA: TGTGCCAGCAGCCCGGAGCGCAGGAACACTGAAGCTTTCTTT
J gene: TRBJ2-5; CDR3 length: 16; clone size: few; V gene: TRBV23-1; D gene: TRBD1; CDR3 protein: CASSQNQGARMETQYF; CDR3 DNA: TGCGCCAGCAGTCAGAACCAGGGGGCGCGAATGGAGACCCAGTACTTC
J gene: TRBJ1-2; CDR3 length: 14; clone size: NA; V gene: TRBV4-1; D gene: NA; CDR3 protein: CASSLDHHRWGYTF; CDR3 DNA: TGCGCCAGCAGCCTGGACCATCACAGGTGGGGCTACACCTTC
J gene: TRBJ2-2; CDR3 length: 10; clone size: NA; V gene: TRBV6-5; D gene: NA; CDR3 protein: CASFFGELFF; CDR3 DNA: TGTGCCAGCTTCTTCGGGGAGCTGTTTTTT
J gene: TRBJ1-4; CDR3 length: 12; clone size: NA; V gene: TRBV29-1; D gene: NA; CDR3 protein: CSGEVGSEKLFF; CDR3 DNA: TGCAGCGGCGAGGTCGGATCTGAAAAACTGTTTTTT
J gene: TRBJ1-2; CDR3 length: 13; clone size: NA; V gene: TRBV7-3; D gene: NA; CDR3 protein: CASSFRGGGGYTF; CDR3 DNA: TGTGCCAGCAGCTTCAGGGGTGGGGGTGGCTACACCTTC
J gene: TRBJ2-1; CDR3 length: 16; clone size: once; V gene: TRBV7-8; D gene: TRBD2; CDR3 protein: CASSNRVLAGVNEQFF; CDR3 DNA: TGTGCCAGCAGTAATAGGGTCCTAGCGGGGGTCAATGAGCAGTTCTTC
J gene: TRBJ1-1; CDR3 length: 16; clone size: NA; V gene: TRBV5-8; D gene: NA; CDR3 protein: CASSSTAGNYNTEAFF; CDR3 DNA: TGTGCCAGCAGCTCGACAGCAGGGAATTATAACACTGAAGCTTTCTTT
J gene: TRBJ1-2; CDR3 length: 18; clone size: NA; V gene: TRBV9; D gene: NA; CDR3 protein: CASSAHGGMMSGEDGYTF; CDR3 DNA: TGTGCCAGCAGCGCCCATGGGGGGATGATGTCCGGGGAGGATGGCTACACCTTC
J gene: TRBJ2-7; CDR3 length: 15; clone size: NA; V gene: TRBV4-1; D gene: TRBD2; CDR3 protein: CASSQDAGGSDEQYF; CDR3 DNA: TGCGCCAGCAGCCAAGATGCGGGGGGCTCGGACGAGCAGTACTTC
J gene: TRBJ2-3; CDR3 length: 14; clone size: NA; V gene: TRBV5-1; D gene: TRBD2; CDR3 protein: CASSYGTSGDTQYF; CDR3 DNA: TGCGCCAGCAGCTATGGGACTAGCGGTGATACGCAGTATTTT
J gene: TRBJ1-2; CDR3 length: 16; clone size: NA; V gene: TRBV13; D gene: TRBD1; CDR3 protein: CASSPHDRGQSYGYTF; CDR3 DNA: TGTGCCAGCAGCCCTCACGACAGGGGGCAAAGCTATGGCTACACCTTC
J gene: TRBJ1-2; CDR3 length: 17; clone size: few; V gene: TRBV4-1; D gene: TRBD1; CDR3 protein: CASSPDLGPGGAGGYTF; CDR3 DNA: TGCGCCAGCAGCCCAGATCTTGGGCCAGGGGGCGCAGGCGGCTACACCTTC
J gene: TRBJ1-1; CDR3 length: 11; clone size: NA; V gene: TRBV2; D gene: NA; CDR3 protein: CATSLNTEAFF; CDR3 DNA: TGTGCCACCTCCTTGAACACTGAAGCTTTCTTT
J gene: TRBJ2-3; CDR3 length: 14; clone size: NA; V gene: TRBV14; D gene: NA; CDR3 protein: CASSQDRVVDTQYF; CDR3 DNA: TGTGCCAGCAGCCAAGATAGAGTGGTGGATACGCAGTATTTT
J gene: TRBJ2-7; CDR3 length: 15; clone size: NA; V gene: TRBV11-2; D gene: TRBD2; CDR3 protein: CASSFLAGGQDEQYF; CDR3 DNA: TGTGCCAGCAGCTTTCTAGCGGGGGGCCAGGACGAGCAGTACTTC
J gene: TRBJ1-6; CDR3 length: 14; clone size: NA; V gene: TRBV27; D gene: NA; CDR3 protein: CASSVLQEASPLHF; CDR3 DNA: TGTGCCAGCAGTGTCCTGCAAGAGGCTTCACCCCTCCACTTT
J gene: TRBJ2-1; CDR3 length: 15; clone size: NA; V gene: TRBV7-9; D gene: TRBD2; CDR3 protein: CASSPGTRRGEGQFF; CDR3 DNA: TGTGCCAGCAGCCCCGGGACTAGAAGGGGGGAGGGGCAGTTCTTC
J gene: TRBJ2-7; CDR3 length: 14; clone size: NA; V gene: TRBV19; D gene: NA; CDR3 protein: CASSRIGQSYEQYF; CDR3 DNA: TGTGCCAGTAGTCGAATAGGACAGTCCTACGAGCAGTACTTC
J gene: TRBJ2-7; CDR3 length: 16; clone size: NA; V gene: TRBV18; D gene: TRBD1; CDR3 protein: CASSPYMTGSSYEQYF; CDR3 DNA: TGTGCCAGCTCACCATATATGACAGGGAGCTCCTACGAGCAGTACTTC
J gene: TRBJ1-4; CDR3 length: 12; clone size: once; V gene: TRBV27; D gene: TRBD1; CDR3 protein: CASSWDREKLFF; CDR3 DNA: TGTGCCAGCAGTTGGGACAGAGAAAAACTGTTTTTT
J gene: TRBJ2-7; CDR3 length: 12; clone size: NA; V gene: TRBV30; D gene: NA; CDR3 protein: CAWTPDSYEQYF; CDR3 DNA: TGTGCCTGGACCCCGGACAGCTACGAGCAGTACTTC
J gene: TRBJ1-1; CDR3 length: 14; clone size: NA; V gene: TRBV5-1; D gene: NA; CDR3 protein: CASSLASQGNEAFF; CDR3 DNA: TGCGCCAGCAGCTTGGCTTCACAGGGAAATGAAGCTTTCTTT
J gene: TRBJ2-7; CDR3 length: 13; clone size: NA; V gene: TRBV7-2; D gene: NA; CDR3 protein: CASSLATQYEQYF; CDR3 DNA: TGTGCCAGCAGCTTAGCGACACAGTACGAGCAGTACTTC